Detailed here is one T cell receptor (beta chain). Original analysis: Researchers report that nucleated cell counts were estimated from reference gene primer amplification. The assay was immunoSEQ multiplex PCR, and TCRdb's table has in-frame clones only and misses some. The V and J calls and the clone size are those of that table, but D and trimming were determined from the DNA. Seen here are 50,000 to 65,000 clones, more than 75% observed once, and the top ten hold about 20%. This entry comes from a study of blood T cell repertoires in COVID-19. CDR1 is SGHDT and CDR2 is YYEEEE in the germline V gene. The CDR3 is made up of 14 amino acids. V dropped 1 base and J dropped 2 bases, with 9 bases sitting between them.

The clonotype originates from a woman in her fifties or sixties with acute or convalescent COVID-19. The chain recombines TRBV5-6 with TRBJ1-1; D gene unclear. The specimen sequenced was peripheral blood. CDR3 sequence: CASSLWSRNTEAFF. The CDR3, as DNA: TGTGCCAGCAGCTTGTGGTCCAGAAACACTGAAGCTTTCTTT.